This entry lists 17 T cell receptor beta chains sequenced from one sample in a study of human T cells and chemical hapten exposure. TCRdb recomputed calls from the RACE reads with MiXCR, one row per CDR3 protein. The sample shows more than 80,000 distinct CDR3 sequences, 11% of them seen only once. Time point indicated: pre-sensitization, week 0. Described treatment: therapeutic diphenylcyclopropenone sensitization with weekly scalp DPC. The sequencing used whole blood, collected in connection with sensitization to the hapten diphenylcyclopropenone (DPC). Every receptor here comes from a woman in her fifties or sixties with alopecia areata. Some clones in this sample may be carry-over from other donors' samples.

Notes on this clonotype: One end of the junction fails to match germline, which may point to a read error. The CDR3 reads CVSIGTSSYEQYF. In nucleotides, the CDR3 is TGTGTCAGCATCGGGACAAGCTCCTACGAGCAGTACTTC. The rearrangement joins TRBV3-1 to TRBJ2-7; tentative D call: TRBD1 (6 bases). Looked up from germline, CDR1 is LGHDT and CDR2 is YNNKEL (reference sequence). CDR3 length: 13 amino acids.

This clonotype was recorded at least ten times. The rearrangement uses TRBV7-6 and TRBJ2-1; 14 bases are a match to TRBD2. CDR3 length: 16 amino acids. Germline assignment: CDR1 SGHVS and CDR2 FNYEAQ. The ends lost 3 bases at V and 6 bases at J; junction bases unmatched: 4. The CDR3 DNA follows: TGTGCCAGCAGCTTGACTAGCGGGGGGGCTGTCAATGAGCAGTTCTTC. This codes for CASSLTSGGAVNEQFF.

This clonotype was seen at least ten times. The chain couples TRBV6-1 to TRBJ2-3; the D gene is possibly TRBD2 (5 bases). The germline V gene encodes CDR1 MNHNS and CDR2 SASEGT. This CDR3 contains 16 residues. V lost 3 bases and J 2 bases, leaving 15 bases between the germline ends. The CDR3, as DNA: TGTGCCAGCAGTGATCGCGGAGCGGTTGTCACAGATACGCAGTATTTT. Translation: CASSDRGAVVTDTQYF.

This clonotype was seen a handful of times. V is TRBV2 and J is TRBJ1-2, with TRBD1 as a possible D gene (6 bases). CDR3 length equals 14 residues. Per germline, CDR1 SNHLY and CDR2 FYNNEI. V was shortened by 4 bases and J by 13 bases, with 22 bases between the two germline ends. CDR3 amino acids: CASSVGTGGRQVTF. The CDR3 DNA is TGTGCCAGCAGTGTAGGGACCGGGGGACGACAGGTCACCTTC.

This clonotype showed up many times. This rearrangement joins TRBV3-1 to TRBJ2-7; D possibly corresponds to TRBD1 (6 bases). This CDR3 is 14 amino acids long. Germline V lookup: CDR1 LGHDT, CDR2 YNNKEL (reference sequence). Trimming removed 6 bases from V and 3 bases from J, with 15 bases in between. This CDR3 reads CASSIPGHHYEQYF. CDR3 bases: TGTGCCAGCAGTATTCCGGGACACCACTACGAGCAGTACTTC.

This clonotype was seen many times. The chain combines TRBV29-1 with TRBJ2-3, with TRBD2 matching over 11 bases. J lost 0 bases, V lost 0 bases, and 11 bases had no gene match. CDR1 SQVTM and CDR2 ANQGSEA come from the germline V gene. This CDR3 has 19 residues. The DNA of the CDR3 is TGCAGCGTTGAAGATACCCGACTAGCGGGGATGACTAGCACAGATACGCAGTATTTT. It specifies CSVEDTRLAGMTSTDTQYF.

This clonotype was recorded many times. Here the CDR3 reads CASTRQGRDTQYF. In DNA form, the CDR3 reads TGTGCCAGCACCCGACAGGGGAGAGATACGCAGTATTTT. The chain uses TRBV6-6 and TRBJ2-3, with 8 positions matching TRBD1. The CDR3 totals 13 residues. Germline V gene sequence: CDR1 MNHNY, CDR2 SVGAGI (reference sequence). The V segment lost 7 bases and the J segment 5 bases; nucleotides outside the gene matches: 5.

This clonotype was observed at least ten times. The chain joins TRBV12-3 or TRBV12-4 to TRBJ1-5; 8 nucleotides align to TRBD1. The J segment lost 2 bases and the V segment lost 4 bases, leaving 4 bases of the junction unmatched. This CDR3 is 15 amino acids long. The CDR3 coding sequence is TGTGCCAGCAGTTCGACAGGGGAGCGCAATCAGCCCCAGCATTTT. It is translated as CASSSTGERNQPQHF.

This clonotype was counted many times. The chain employs TRBV9 and TRBJ1-1, with 7 nucleotides matching TRBD1. Germline lookup yields CDR1 SGDLS and CDR2 YYNGEE. V shed 3 bases and J 0 bases; nucleotides not matched to a gene: 2. The CDR3 is made up of 14 amino acids. CDR3 region: CASSAGQLNTEAFF. The DNA for the CDR3 is TGTGCCAGCAGCGCGGGACAGCTGAACACTGAAGCTTTCTTT.

The chain couples TRBV19 to TRBJ1-5; no reliable D call. The CDR3 length is 13 residues. Trimming stripped 1 base from V and 6 bases from J, with 7 bases between. Looked up from germline, CDR1 is LNHDA and CDR2 is SQIVND (reference sequence). This chain's CDR3 is CASSIVAVQPQHF. Here the CDR3 DNA reads TGTGCCAGTAGTATAGTGGCAGTTCAGCCCCAGCATTTT.

This clonotype has at least ten counts. This rearrangement joins TRBV12-3 or TRBV12-4 to TRBJ1-2, with a weak D call TRBD1 (6 bases). The CDR3 loop spans 12 amino acids. V lost 6 bases and J lost 3, with 8 bases in between. The DNA for the CDR3 is TGTGCCAGCAGCAGGACAGACTATGGCTACACCTTC. This translates into CASSRTDYGYTF.

The chain carries TRBV7-6 and TRBJ2-3, with a tentative D call TRBD1 (5 bases). CDR3 size: 14 residues. V was clipped by 4 bases and J by 3 bases, with 11 bases between them. Germline CDR1 SGHVS, CDR2 FNYEAQ. The CDR3 here is CASSSQGLTDTQYF. CDR3 bases: TGTGCCAGCAGCTCCCAGGGTTTGACAGATACGCAGTATTTT.

This clonotype was detected ten times or more. This chain uses TRBV7-2 with TRBJ2-3; 8 nucleotides align to TRBD2. The V gene's germline CDR1 is SGHTA and CDR2 FQGNSA. Losses at the gene ends were 1 base for V and 6 bases for J; bases not matched to a gene: 9. The length of the CDR3 is 16 residues. CDR3 region: CASSLEIGGVRDTQYF. The CDR3 DNA reads TGTGCCAGCAGCTTAGAGATCGGGGGGGTGAGGGATACGCAGTATTTT.

This clonotype was recorded once. The chain links TRBV14 to TRBJ2-1, with a weak D call TRBD2 (5 bases). The CDR3 loop spans 17 amino acids. Per germline, CDR1 SGHDN and CDR2 FVKESK. Trimming took off 8 bases at V and 0 bases at J, with 20 bases between the two ends. The CDR3 sequence: CASGPSIARSSYNEQFF. As DNA, the CDR3 is TGTGCCAGCGGCCCAAGTATAGCGCGGAGCTCCTACAATGAGCAGTTCTTC.

Many counts were recorded for this clonotype. This chain joins TRBV12-3 or TRBV12-4 and TRBJ1-1; 9 bases match TRBD1. The J segment lost 6 bases and the V segment lost 6 bases, leaving 14 bases of the junction unmatched. This CDR3 contains 16 residues. The CDR3 here is CASRPTTGTGIAEAFF. The CDR3 DNA follows: TGTGCCAGCAGGCCAACTACCGGGACAGGGATCGCTGAAGCTTTCTTT.

This clonotype turned up a few times. This chain links TRBV7-3 with TRBJ2-3; 10 bases align to TRBD1. Germline lookup yields CDR1 SGHTA and CDR2 FQGTGA. This CDR3 is 17 amino acids long. V trimming: 5 bases; J trimming: 11 bases; junction bases outside the gene matches: 19. The CDR3 DNA follows: TGTGCCAGCAGCCTAAGGGCTGCGACAGGGGGCGTTCGGGGGCAGTATTTT. Protein sequence: CASSLRAATGGVRGQYF.

The sample holds a few counts of this clonotype. The J gene is TRBJ1-2, the V gene TRBV2, with 9 bases identical to TRBD1. Germline CDR1 reads SNHLY; CDR2 reads FYNNEI. There are 14 residues in the CDR3. V lost 3 bases, J lost 7 bases, and 6 bases stayed unmatched. Here the CDR3 reads CASSDDRGIIGYTF. Written as DNA, the CDR3 is TGTGCCAGCAGTGATGACAGGGGGATAATTGGCTACACCTTC.